This TCR beta chain emerged from a study of T cell repertoires in cytomegalovirus infection. At the level of the study: Indicated by public TCR beta signatures were CMV infection and matching HLA type.

This clonotype turned up a few times. Its antigen is not identified. General observations from the study: The cumulative frequency of public TCR beta families identified carriers of CMV plus the relevant HLA. Clonotypes of TCR beta that were HLA-C-restricted and CMV-specific dominated the ex vivo response.

In TCRdb, the reads were re-called with MiXCR into one record per CDR3 protein. The profile shows hundreds of thousands of distinct CDR3 sequences, roughly 15% of them singletons. The V gene's germline CDR1 is SEHNR and CDR2 FQNEAQ (reference sequence). CDR3 length: 15 residues. Deletions cut 0 bases from V and 5 bases from J, with 12 bases between. The TCR was taken from a human donor in good health (CMV status not recorded). Some clones in this sample may be carry-over from other donors' samples. The rearrangement joins TRBV7-9 to TRBJ2-3; D is possibly TRBD1 (6 bases). What was sequenced was PBMCs. The CDR3 sequence is CASSLARGELDTQYF. The CDR3 nucleotides read TGTGCCAGCAGCTTAGCCAGGGGCGAATTAGATACGCAGTATTTT.